This TCR beta chain was captured by sequencing in a study of blood T cells in healthy people across ages (dated by TCRdb to the mid-2010s). About the study as a whole: Template switching captured roughly one uniquely barcoded TCR beta cDNA molecule per two T cells in model experiments. Using deep sequencing normalized with unique cDNA molecular identifiers, the study measured how TCR beta repertoire diversity changes with age. The donors were split into four age groups: young (average about 15 years), middle-aged (roughly 39), aged (roughly 68) and long-lived (approximately 89). To avoid experimental bias, donors of different ages were randomly spread across the sequencing lanes. Two additional independent replicas of 1 million unique cDNA reads from the same blood draw were analyzed for two donors (one aged 18 to 30 and one aged 80 or older).

The paper's findings and limits, for the study overall: Total diversity estimates from one million sequenced T cells were considered lower bounds and underestimates. Compared with the aged group, the long-lived group had more naive CD4+ T cells, fewer expanded clones and increased TCR diversity, suggesting age selection. There was a strong correlation between observed TCR beta diversity and the percentage of naive T cells measured by flow cytometry. Since profiling was done on bulk unsorted PBMCs, naive and antigen-experienced compartments could not be conclusively compared. Observed TCR beta diversity per million T cells fell roughly linearly with age, and a significant reduction was already apparent by age approximately 40. Because donor CMV infection status was unknown, age-related changes in expanded clonotypes were potentially confounded.

The CDR3 numbers 16 residues from cysteine through phenylalanine. The sequence is cut down to CDR3 DNA, 48 bases in frame from base 1. The germline V gene gives CDR1 as SGHAT and CDR2 as FQNNGV. The trim is 3 bases for V and 0 bases for J, with a gap of 9 bases between the germline ends. As concerns this clonotype: What antigen it recognizes has not been identified. Base-call qualities are not available, and no considerably larger clone is one nucleotide away.

Donors were around 37 systemically healthy Caucasian individuals from Russia aged about 6 to 100 years. Each donor gave approximately 10 milliliters of peripheral blood, collected into EDTA-treated Vacutainer tubes. PBMCs were isolated by Ficoll-Paque density-gradient centrifugation, with at least 6 million obtained per sample. Total RNA, at least 5 micrograms per sample, was extracted from PBMCs with Trizol reagent. Naive CD45RAhigh/CD27high T cell percentages were measured by flow cytometry on a PBMC aliquot from every donor. The library was built by means of 5' RACE. TCRdb names Illumina HiSeq 2500 as the instrument used. A second PCR of roughly 6 to 11 cycles was run with a J-beta primer mix and a sample-barcoded 5' primer. Each TCR beta cDNA molecule received a unique molecular identifier from a template-switch 5' adaptor carrying 12 random nucleotides. At least 2.5 million CDR3-containing paired-end reads were obtained from each sample. The Mint cDNA synthesis kit, primed by a TRBC-specific oligonucleotide, was used to synthesize first-strand cDNA from all RNA. Following uracil-DNA glycosylase treatment, all cDNA underwent a first 18-cycle PCR with the universal primers M1SS and BC2_uni_R. The study's own analysis went as follows. For normalization, 1 million high-quality reads were randomly selected from each sample, with every read carrying a distinct molecular identifier. Reads sharing molecular identifiers were discarded rather than binned into consensus sequences. MiTCR, set to a Q25 quality threshold and the strictest error-elimination algorithm, was used for CDR3 identification, clonotype clustering and error correction. Lower-bound total TCR beta diversity was estimated with a nonparametric unseen species model using Euler transformation. TCRdb trimmed the raw reads at Q25, called clones with MiXCR and kept productive beta chains. Records with the same CDR3 protein are collapsed into one entry carrying the most frequent genes and DNA. The V and J calls and clone size are TCRdb's, not the authors'. In this sample the table shows some 800,000 distinct CDR3 sequences, about 42% of which occur a single time. About a fifth of the sample is taken by the ten largest.

The V and J segments used are TRBV11-2 and TRBJ2-6; the D gene cannot be named for sure. The source of this sequence is a man aged 55-75 years in good health. Sequencing used blood. The base sequence is TGTGCCAGCAGCTTTACGCCGATCTCTGGGGCCAACGTCCTGACTTTC. Protein translation: CASSFTPISGANVLTF.